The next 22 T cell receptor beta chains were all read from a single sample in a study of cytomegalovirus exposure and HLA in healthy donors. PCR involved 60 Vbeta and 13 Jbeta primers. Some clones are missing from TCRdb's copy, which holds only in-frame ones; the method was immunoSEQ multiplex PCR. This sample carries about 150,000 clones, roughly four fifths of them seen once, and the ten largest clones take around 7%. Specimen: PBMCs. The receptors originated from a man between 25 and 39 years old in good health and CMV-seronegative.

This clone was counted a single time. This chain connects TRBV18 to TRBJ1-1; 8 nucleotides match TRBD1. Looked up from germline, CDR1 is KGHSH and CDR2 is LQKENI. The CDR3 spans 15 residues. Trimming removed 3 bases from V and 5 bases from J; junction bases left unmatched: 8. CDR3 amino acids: CASSPGTGWDTEAFF. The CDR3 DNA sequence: TGTGCCAGCTCACCGGGGACAGGATGGGATACTGAAGCTTTCTTT.

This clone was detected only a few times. Here the CDR3 reads CASSDPRQYYNSPLHF. CDR3 DNA sequence: TGTGCCAGCAGTGACCCTAGACAGTACTATAATTCACCCCTCCACTTT. The V call is TRBV6-1, the J call TRBJ1-6, with TRBD1 as a possible D gene (5 bases). From germline, CDR1 is MNHNS and CDR2 SASEGT. V was cut by 3 bases and J by 3 bases, with 12 bases left in between. The length of the CDR3 is 16 residues.

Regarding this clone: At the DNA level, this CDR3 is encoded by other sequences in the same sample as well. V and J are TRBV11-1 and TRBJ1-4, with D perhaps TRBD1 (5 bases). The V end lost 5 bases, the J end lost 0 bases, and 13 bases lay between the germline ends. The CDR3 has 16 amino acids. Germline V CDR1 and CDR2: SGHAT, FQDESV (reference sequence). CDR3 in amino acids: CASSTDRGSTNEKLFF. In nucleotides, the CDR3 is TGTGCCAGCAGCACAGACAGAGGATCAACTAATGAAAAACTGTTTTTT.

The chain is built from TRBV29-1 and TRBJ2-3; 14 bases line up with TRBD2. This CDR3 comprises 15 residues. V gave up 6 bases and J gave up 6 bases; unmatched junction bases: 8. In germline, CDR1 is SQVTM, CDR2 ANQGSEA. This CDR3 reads CSVHPTSGRADTQYF. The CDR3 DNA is TGCAGCGTCCATCCGACTAGCGGGAGGGCCGATACGCAGTATTTT.

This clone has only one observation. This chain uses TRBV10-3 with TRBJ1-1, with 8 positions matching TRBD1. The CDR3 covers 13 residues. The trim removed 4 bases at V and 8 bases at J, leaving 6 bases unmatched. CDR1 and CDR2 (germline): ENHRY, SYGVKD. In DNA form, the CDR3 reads TGTGCCATCAGTGTCCTCCGGGACAGGGAAGCTTTCTTT. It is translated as CAISVLRDREAFF.

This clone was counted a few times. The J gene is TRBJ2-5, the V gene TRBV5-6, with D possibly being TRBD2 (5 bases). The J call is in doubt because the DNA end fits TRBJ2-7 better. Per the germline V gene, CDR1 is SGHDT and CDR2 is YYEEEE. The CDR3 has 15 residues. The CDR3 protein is CASSPGPGSSYEQYF. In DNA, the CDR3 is TGTGCCAGCTCTCCCGGGCCGGGGAGCTCCTACGAGCAGTACTTC.

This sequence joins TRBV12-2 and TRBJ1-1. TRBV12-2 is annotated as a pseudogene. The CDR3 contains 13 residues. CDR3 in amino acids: CASGGGRDTEAFF. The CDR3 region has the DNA TGTGCAAGTGGGGGGGGGAGGGACACTGAAGCTTTCTTT.

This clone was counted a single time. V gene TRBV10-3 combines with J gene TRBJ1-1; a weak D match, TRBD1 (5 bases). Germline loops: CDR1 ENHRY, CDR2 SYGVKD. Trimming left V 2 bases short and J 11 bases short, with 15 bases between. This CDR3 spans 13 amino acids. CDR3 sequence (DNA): TGTGCCATCAGTGAGGGACCGTCGGCAGGGGCTTTCTTT. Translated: CAISEGPSAGAFF.

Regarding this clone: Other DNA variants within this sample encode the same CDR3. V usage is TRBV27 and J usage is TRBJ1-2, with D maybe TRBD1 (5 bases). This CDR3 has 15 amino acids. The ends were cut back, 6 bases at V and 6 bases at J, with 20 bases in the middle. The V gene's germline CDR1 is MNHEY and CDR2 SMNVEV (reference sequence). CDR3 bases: TGTGCCAGCAGATTGCTTGGTTCGGGGGTCGATGGCTACACCTTC. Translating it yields CASRLLGSGVDGYTF.

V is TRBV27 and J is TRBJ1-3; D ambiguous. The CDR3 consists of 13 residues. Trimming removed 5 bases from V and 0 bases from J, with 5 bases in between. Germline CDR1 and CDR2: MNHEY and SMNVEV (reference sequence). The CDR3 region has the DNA TGTGCCAGCAGTCCAGGCTCTGGAAACACCATATATTTT. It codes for CASSPGSGNTIYF.

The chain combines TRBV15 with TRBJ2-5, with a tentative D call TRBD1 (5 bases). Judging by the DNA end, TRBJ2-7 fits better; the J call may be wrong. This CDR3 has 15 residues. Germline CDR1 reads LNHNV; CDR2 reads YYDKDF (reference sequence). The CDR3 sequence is CATSRDLGRANEQYF. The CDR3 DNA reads TGTGCCACCAGCAGAGATCTGGGCAGGGCCAACGAGCAGTACTTC.

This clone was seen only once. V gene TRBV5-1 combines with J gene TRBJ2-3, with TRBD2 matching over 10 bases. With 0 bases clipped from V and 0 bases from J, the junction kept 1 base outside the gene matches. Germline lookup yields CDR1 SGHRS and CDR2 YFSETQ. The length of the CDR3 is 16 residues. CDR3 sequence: CASSLVAGGSTDTQYF. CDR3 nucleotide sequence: TGCGCCAGCAGCTTGGTAGCGGGGGGTAGCACAGATACGCAGTATTTT.

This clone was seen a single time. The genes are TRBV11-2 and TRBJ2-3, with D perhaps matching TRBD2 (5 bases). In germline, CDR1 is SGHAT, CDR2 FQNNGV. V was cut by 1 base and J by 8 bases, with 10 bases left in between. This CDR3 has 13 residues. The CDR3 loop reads CASSLGRVVTQYF. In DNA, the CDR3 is TGTGCCAGCAGCTTAGGGCGGGTCGTTACGCAGTATTTT.

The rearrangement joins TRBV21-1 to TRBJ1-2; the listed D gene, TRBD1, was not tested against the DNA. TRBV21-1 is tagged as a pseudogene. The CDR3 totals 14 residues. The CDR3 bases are TGTGCCAGCAGGTGGGACAGGGAGAACTATGGCTACACCTTC. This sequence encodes CASRWDRENYGYTF.

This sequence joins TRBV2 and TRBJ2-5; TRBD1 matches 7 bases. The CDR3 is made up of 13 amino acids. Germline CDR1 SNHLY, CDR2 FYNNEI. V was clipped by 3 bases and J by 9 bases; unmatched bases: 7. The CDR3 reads CASSDWWQGAQYF. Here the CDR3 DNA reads TGTGCCAGCAGTGATTGGTGGCAGGGGGCCCAGTACTTC.

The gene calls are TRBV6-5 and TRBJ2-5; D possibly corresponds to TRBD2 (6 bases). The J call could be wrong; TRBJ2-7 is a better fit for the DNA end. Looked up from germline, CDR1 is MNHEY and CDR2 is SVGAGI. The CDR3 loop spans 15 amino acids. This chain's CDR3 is CASSPGRGRMYEQYF. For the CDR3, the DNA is TGTGCCAGCAGTCCGGGGCGGGGCAGGATGTACGAGCAGTACTTC.

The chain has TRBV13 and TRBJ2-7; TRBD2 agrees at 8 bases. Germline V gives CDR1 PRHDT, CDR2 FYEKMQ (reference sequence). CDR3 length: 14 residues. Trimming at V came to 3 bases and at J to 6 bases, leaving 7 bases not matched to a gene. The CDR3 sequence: CASSLTRGAIEQYF. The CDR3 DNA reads TGTGCCAGCAGCTTGACGCGGGGGGCGATCGAGCAGTACTTC.

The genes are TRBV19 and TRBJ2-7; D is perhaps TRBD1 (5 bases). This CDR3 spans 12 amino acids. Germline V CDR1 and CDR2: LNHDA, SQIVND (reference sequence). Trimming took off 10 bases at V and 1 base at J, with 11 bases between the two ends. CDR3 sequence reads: CATRTHSYEQYF. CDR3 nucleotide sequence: TGTGCCACCAGGACACATTCCTACGAGCAGTACTTC. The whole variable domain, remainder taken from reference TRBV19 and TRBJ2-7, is DGGITQSPKYLFRKEGQNVTLSCEQNLNHDAMYWYRQDPGQGLRLIYYSQIVNDFQKGDIAEGYSVSREKKESFPLTVTSAQKNPTAFYLCATRTHSYEQYFGPGTRLTVT.

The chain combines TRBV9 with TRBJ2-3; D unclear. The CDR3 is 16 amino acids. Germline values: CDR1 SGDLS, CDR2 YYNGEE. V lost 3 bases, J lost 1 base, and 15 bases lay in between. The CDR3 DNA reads TGTGCCAGCAGCGCCACCCCTTGGCTCGGCACAGATACGCAGTATTTT. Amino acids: CASSATPWLGTDTQYF.

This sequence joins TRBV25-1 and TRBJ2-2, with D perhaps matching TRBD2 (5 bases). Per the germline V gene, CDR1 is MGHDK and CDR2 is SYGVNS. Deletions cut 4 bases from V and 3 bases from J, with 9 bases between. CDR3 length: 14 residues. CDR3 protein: CASSGVGDTGELFF. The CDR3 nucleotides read TGTGCCAGCAGTGGGGTCGGGGACACCGGGGAGCTGTTTTTT.

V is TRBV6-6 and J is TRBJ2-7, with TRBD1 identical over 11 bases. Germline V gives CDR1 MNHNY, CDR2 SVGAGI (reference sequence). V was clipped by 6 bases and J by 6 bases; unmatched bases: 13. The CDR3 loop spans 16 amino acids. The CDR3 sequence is CASSSLAGQGVGEQYF. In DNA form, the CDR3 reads TGTGCCAGCAGCTCCTTAGCGGGACAGGGGGTAGGCGAGCAGTACTTC.

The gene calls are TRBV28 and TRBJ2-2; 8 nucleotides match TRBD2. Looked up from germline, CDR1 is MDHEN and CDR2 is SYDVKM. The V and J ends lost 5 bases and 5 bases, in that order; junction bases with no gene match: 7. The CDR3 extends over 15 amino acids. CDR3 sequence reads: CASSPGTRGTGELFF. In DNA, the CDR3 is TGTGCCAGCAGTCCGGGGACTAGGGGGACCGGGGAGCTGTTTTTT. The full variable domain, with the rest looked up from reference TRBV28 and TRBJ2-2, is DVKVTQSSRYLVKRTGEKVFLECVQDMDHENMFWYRQDPGLGLRLIYFSYDVKMKEKGDIPEGYSVSREKKERFSLILESASTNQTSMYLCASSPGTRGTGELFFGEGSRLTVL.